What follows describes a single T cell receptor (beta chain). Germline V gene lookup returns CDR1 SQVTM and CDR2 ANQGSEA. The CDR3 has 11 amino acids. The data originate from a study of T cells expressing NK-cell markers. UMIs were included in TCR beta cDNA generated by 5'RACE template switching. One entry per CDR3 protein, without DNA, is what TCRdb gives after re-calling the 5' RACE reads. Here the sample table reports 150,000 or so distinct CDR3 sequences. This TCR was recovered from a woman in her fifties or sixties in good health. This chain links TRBV29-1 with TRBJ2-2; the TRBD2 assignment by TCRdb is unverifiable without DNA. The material sequenced was blood T cells: a sorted CD56 or NKG2C T cell subset, CD4+ or CD8+ T cells, or bulk PBMC T cells (not recorded which). The chain's CDR3 is CSVLVSGELFF.